This T cell receptor beta chain stems from a study of cytomegalovirus exposure and HLA in healthy donors. Repertoires were generated with immunoSEQ multiplex PCR, while TCRdb's copy carries only in-frame clones and drops some. The sample yields more than 140,000 clones, roughly nine tenths seen once. V gave up 8 bases and J gave up 6 bases, with 16 bases separating them. Looked up from germline, CDR1 is MNHEY and CDR2 is SMNVEV (reference sequence). The CDR3 consists of 14 residues. The chain is built from TRBV27 and TRBJ1-4; D may be TRBD1 (6 bases). This clonotype was obtained from a young woman in good health and CMV-seropositive. The sequenced material came from PBMCs. CDR3 in amino acids: CASGGSGTYEKLFF. The CDR3 DNA follows: TGTGCCAGCGGTGGATCCGGGACATATGAAAAACTGTTTTTT. The complete variable domain, with remaining parts taken from reference TRBV27 and TRBJ1-4, reads EAQVTQNPRYLITVTGKKLTVTCSQNMNHEYMSWYRQDPGLGLRQIYYSMNVEVTDKGDVPEGYKVSRKEKRNFPLILESPSPNQTSLYFCASGGSGTYEKLFFGSGTQLSVL.